Below are 21 T cell receptor beta chains sequenced from a single sample in a study of blood T cells in healthy people across ages. A second PCR, run for 7 to 11 cycles, used a sample-barcoded 5' primer plus a J-beta primer mix. TCRdb processed the 5' RACE reads anew with MiXCR; each CDR3 protein has one entry. The top ten clones hold around 7.7% of a sample with some 1.7 million distinct CDR3 sequences, 28% of them seen once. The specimen sequenced was blood. These receptors were collected from a woman under 40 in good health.

A remark on this clonotype: A much larger clone is a single base away; this may be a read error. The chain couples TRBV10-1 to TRBJ2-5; D not certain. Judging by the DNA end, TRBJ2-7 fits better; the J call may be wrong. This CDR3 has 13 amino acids. Germline values: CDR1 WNHNN, CDR2 SYGVQD (reference sequence). The DNA for the CDR3 is TGCGCCAGCAGTGAGTCGCCGAGTGCCGAGCAGTACTTC. Its protein product is CASSESPSAEQYF.

Concerning this clonotype itself: At one boundary the junction diverges from the germline segment, which might be a read error. The rearrangement joins TRBV7-2 to TRBJ2-1, with TRBD2 matching over 8 bases. The CDR3 is made up of 14 amino acids. In germline, CDR1 is SGHTA, CDR2 FQGNSA. The CDR3 region is CASTLRGGPETQFF. CDR3 DNA: TGTGCCAGCACCTTACGGGGGGGACCTGAGACCCAGTTCTTC.

Regarding this clonotype: A much bigger clone sits one base away, suggesting this may be a read error. It is likely a read error, because the conserved phenylalanine at the end of the CDR3 is missing. The chain combines TRBV5-5 with TRBJ2-4; D not certain. The V gene's germline CDR1 is SGHKS and CDR2 YYEKEE (reference sequence). The V gene lost 4 bases and the J gene lost 1 base, with 9 bases spanning the gap. There are 14 residues in the CDR3. In DNA, the CDR3 is TGTGCCAGCAGCCCAGTACTGGCCAAAAACATTCAGTACTTA. Amino acids: CASSPVLAKNIQYL.

This clonotype was picked up a small number of times. A much larger clone differs by one base, so this may be a read error. The chain joins TRBV6-6 to TRBJ2-5, with D unresolved. Germline V gives CDR1 MNHNY, CDR2 SVGAGI (reference sequence). Trimming removed 0 bases at V and 3 bases at J, with 5 bases between. This CDR3 region has 13 residues. DNA for the CDR3: TGTGCCAGCAGTTACTCGATAGAAGAGACCCAGTACTTC. This gives the protein CASSYSIEETQYF.

The chain recombines TRBV6-6 with TRBJ2-7; no firm D call. Germline assignment: CDR1 MNHNY and CDR2 SVGAGI (reference sequence). CDR3 length: 12 residues. Trimming shortened V by 6 bases and J by 2 bases, and 8 bases separated the two germline ends. CDR3 sequence (DNA): TGTGCCAGCAGGGCCCTGACCTACGAGCAGTACTTC. It specifies CASRALTYEQYF.

A word on this clonotype: A read error may be the cause here, since a much bigger clone is one base away. J is TRBJ2-7 and V is TRBV6-5, with D possibly matching TRBD1 (6 bases). The CDR3 has 15 residues. Germline CDR1 and CDR2: MNHEY and SVGAGI. The DNA for the CDR3 is TGTACCAGCAGTTACTCGACAGGATCGGGCTACGGGCAGTACTTC. It is translated as CTSSYSTGSGYGQYF.

This clonotype has only a few counts. The rearrangement links TRBV11-2 to TRBJ2-1; 11 positions match TRBD1. The CDR3 has 16 amino acids. The V gene end was trimmed by 2 bases and the J gene end by 6 bases; junction bases not matched to a gene: 6. From germline, CDR1 is SGHAT and CDR2 FQNNGV. The CDR3 protein is CASSLSRTGGSNEQFF. CDR3 DNA: TGTGCCAGCAGCTTATCTAGGACAGGGGGCTCCAATGAGCAGTTCTTC.

The rearrangement uses TRBV5-1 and TRBJ2-1; possible D gene TRBD1, 6 bases. V lost 7 bases and J lost 2, with 13 bases in between. The CDR3 consists of 14 residues. The germline gives CDR1 SGHRS, CDR2 YFSETQ. The CDR3 spells CASQGSSAYNEQFF. The DNA of the CDR3 is TGCGCCAGCCAGGGGAGCTCCGCCTACAATGAGCAGTTCTTC.

CDR3 DNA: TGCAGTGCTAGCACTGACCGCGGGACAGGGCCTTCGGATGGCTACACCTTC. It is translated as CSASTDRGTGPSDGYTF. V usage is TRBV20-1 and J usage is TRBJ1-2, with 9 bases identical to TRBD1. Trimming at V came to 3 bases and at J to 6 bases, leaving 17 bases not matched to a gene. The length of the CDR3 is 17 residues. Germline V gene sequence: CDR1 DFQATT, CDR2 SNEGSKA (reference sequence).

This clonotype occurred many times. The V gene is TRBV12-3 or TRBV12-4, the J gene TRBJ2-3, with D perhaps matching TRBD1 (6 bases). There are 15 residues in the CDR3. V shed 6 bases and J shed 1 base, with 14 bases lying between them. The CDR3: CASSPRTARTDTQYF. CDR3 in DNA: TGTGCCAGCAGCCCCCGGACAGCCCGCACAGATACGCAGTATTTT.

Many counts were recorded for this clonotype. This sequence joins TRBV7-2 and TRBJ2-7, with unresolved D. Germline V gene sequence: CDR1 SGHTA, CDR2 FQGNSA. V gave up 4 bases and J gave up 6 bases, with 10 bases separating them. This CDR3 has 12 amino acids. CDR3 sequence: CASSSQLTEQYF. As DNA, the CDR3 is TGTGCCAGCAGCTCTCAGTTAACCGAGCAGTACTTC.

The chain joins TRBV2 to TRBJ2-3; D remains ambiguous. Germline CDR1 SNHLY, CDR2 FYNNEI. V dropped 7 bases and J dropped 0 bases, with 14 bases sitting between them. The CDR3 is 15 residues long. The CDR3: CASMGASISTDTQYF. In nucleotides, the CDR3 is TGTGCCAGCATGGGCGCTTCTATTAGCACAGATACGCAGTATTTT.

This chain links TRBV5-5 with TRBJ1-4; 7 nucleotides match TRBD1. Trimming took 4 bases from V and 0 from J; bases not matched to a gene: 3. The germline V gene has CDR1 SGHKS and CDR2 YYEKEE (reference sequence). The CDR3 extends over 15 amino acids. The CDR3 DNA reads TGTGCCAGCAGCCACGGACAGGCAACTAATGAAAAACTGTTTTTT. Amino acid sequence: CASSHGQATNEKLFF.

This chain joins TRBV5-1 and TRBJ2-3; possibly TRBD2 for D (7 bases). This CDR3 is 17 amino acids long. V lost 0 bases, J lost 2 bases, and 16 bases lay in between. The germline gives CDR1 SGHRS, CDR2 YFSETQ. CDR3 sequence reads: CASSLGRGARNTDTQYF. As DNA, the CDR3 is TGCGCCAGCAGCTTGGGTCGGGGGGCGCGAAACACAGATACGCAGTATTTT.

This rearrangement joins TRBV7-2 to TRBJ2-7; 10 bases map to TRBD2. The J call could be wrong; TRBJ2-5 is a better fit for the DNA end. There are 14 residues in the CDR3. Germline assignment: CDR1 SGHTA and CDR2 FQGNSA. The CDR3 here is CASSLGLAGKTQYF. The CDR3 DNA reads TGTGCCAGCAGCTTAGGACTAGCGGGCAAGACCCAGTACTTC.

Concerning this clonotype: A much larger clone differs from this one at a single base, so this may be a read error. The genes are TRBV12-3 or TRBV12-4 and TRBJ2-7; possible D gene TRBD2, 5 bases. This CDR3 region has 14 residues. The DNA of the CDR3 is TGTGTCAGCAGTTCAGGACTTCCACCCTACGAGCAGTACTTC. Amino acids: CVSSSGLPPYEQYF.

This clonotype has a handful of counts. The chain carries TRBV2 and TRBJ2-5, with TRBD2 identical over 10 bases. Unmatched junction bases numbered 5, after V lost 8 bases and J lost 2 bases. CDR1 SNHLY and CDR2 FYNNEI come from the germline V gene. The CDR3 has 14 amino acids. The CDR3 DNA reads TGTGCCAGCGGAACTAGCGGGGTTCAAGAGACCCAGTACTTC. Translating it yields CASGTSGVQETQYF.

This clonotype came up many times. The rearrangement links TRBV20-1 to TRBJ2-1; the D is unclear. Germline-derived CDR1 and CDR2 are DFQATT and SNEGSKA (reference sequence). The germline V and J ends were trimmed by 2 bases and 0 bases, with 14 bases remaining between them. This CDR3 has 16 amino acids. The CDR3 DNA is TGCAGTGCTAGACGGGCGAGCTCCGCCTCCTACAATGAGCAGTTCTTC. It specifies CSARRASSASYNEQFF.

This clonotype was recorded at least ten times. This chain connects TRBV5-1 to TRBJ2-6; D gene ambiguous. The V end lost 6 bases, the J end lost 0 bases, and 10 bases lay between the germline ends. The CDR3 loop spans 15 amino acids. Germline CDR1 is SGHRS and CDR2 is YFSETQ. The DNA of the CDR3 is TGCGCCAGCACCACGGGTAGCTCTGGGGCCAACGTCCTGACTTTC. This sequence encodes CASTTGSSGANVLTF.

In this sample, this clonotype turned up a few times. V gene TRBV10-3 combines with J gene TRBJ1-2; 9 bases are shared with TRBD1. The CDR3 is made up of 13 amino acids. V was pared by 4 bases and J by 6 bases, with 3 bases of the junction left unmatched. The germline V gene has CDR1 ENHRY and CDR2 SYGVKD. CDR3 sequence (DNA): TGTGCCATCAGTGGGGACAGGGTCGATGGCTACACCTTC. Amino acids: CAISGDRVDGYTF.

The CDR3 DNA follows: TGTGCCGCCGGGGGGGTCAGTCTGACCCAGTACTTC. It specifies CAAGGVSLTQYF. V and J are TRBV6-1 and TRBJ2-5; 8 bases match TRBD2. The length of the CDR3 is 12 residues. Trimming cost V 11 bases and J 7 bases; bases outside gene matches: 9. Germline CDR1 and CDR2: MNHNS and SASEGT.